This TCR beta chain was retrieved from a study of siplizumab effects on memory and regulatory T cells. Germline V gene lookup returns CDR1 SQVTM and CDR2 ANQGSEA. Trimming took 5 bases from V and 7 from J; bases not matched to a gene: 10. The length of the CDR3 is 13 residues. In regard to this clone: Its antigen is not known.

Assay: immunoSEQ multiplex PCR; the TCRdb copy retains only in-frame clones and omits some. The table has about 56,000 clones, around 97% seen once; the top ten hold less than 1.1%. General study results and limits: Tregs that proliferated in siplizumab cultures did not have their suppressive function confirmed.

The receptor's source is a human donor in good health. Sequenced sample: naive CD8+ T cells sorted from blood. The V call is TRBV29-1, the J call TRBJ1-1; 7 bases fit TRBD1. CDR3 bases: TGCAGCGTTTACAGGGGAATGGGGAATGAAGCTTTCTTT. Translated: CSVYRGMGNEAFF.